Listed here are 32 T cell receptor beta chains from one sample, sequenced in a study of CD8 T cells in ankylosing spondylitis. In TCRdb, the 5' RACE reads were re-called with MiXCR into one record per CDR3 protein. The table lists about 750,000 distinct CDR3 sequences, around 19% of them singletons, with under 20% in the top ten. Study-wide points: Several highly homologous variants made up a TCR beta motif, and this motif appeared characteristic of ankylosing spondylitis blood.

What these receptors recognize is not known. Material: blood, either unsorted or a sorted T cell fraction (not recorded which). The source is a male donor with ankylosing spondylitis.

The V gene is TRBV18, the J gene TRBJ2-6; 12 bases agree with TRBD1. The CDR3 has 18 residues. Germline loops: CDR1 KGHSH, CDR2 LQKENI. V gave up 3 bases and J gave up 0 bases; unmatched junction bases: 3. CDR3 protein: CASSPRDRGRSGANVLTF. The CDR3 coding sequence is TGTGCCAGCTCACCCCGGGACAGGGGGCGCTCTGGGGCCAACGTCCTGACTTTC.

This clonotype was observed at least ten times. The chain uses TRBV7-2 and TRBJ2-3; D ambiguous. The CDR3 sequence is 14 residues long. Germline V gene data show CDR1 as SGHTA and CDR2 as FQGNSA. Trimming took off 4 bases at V and 5 bases at J, with 13 bases between the two ends. The CDR3 nucleotides read TGTGCCAGCAGCTCCCAGGTCCTCGTAGATACGCAGTATTTT. Translating it yields CASSSQVLVDTQYF.

The chain recombines TRBV7-3 with TRBJ2-3; perhaps TRBD2 as D (6 bases). Between the trimmed V and J ends, which lost 7 bases and 1 base, there was a span of 18 bases. In germline, CDR1 is SGHTA, CDR2 FQGTGA. The CDR3 extends over 16 amino acids. CDR3 sequence (DNA): TGTGCCAGCACCTCGGGACTCGCAATTCGCACAGATACGCAGTATTTT. The encoded protein is CASTSGLAIRTDTQYF.

This chain connects TRBV7-2 to TRBJ2-7; 7 bases match TRBD2. CDR3 length: 15 amino acids. Germline CDR1 is SGHTA and CDR2 is FQGNSA. Trimming removed 3 bases from V and 4 bases from J; junction bases left unmatched: 9. CDR3 amino acids: CASSFSSRGSYEQYF. The CDR3 region has the DNA TGTGCCAGCAGCTTTTCCAGCCGCGGGAGTTACGAGCAGTACTTC.

The chain is built from TRBV7-2 and TRBJ1-1; a possible D gene is TRBD1 (6 bases). The germline V gene has CDR1 SGHTA and CDR2 FQGNSA. V gave up 5 bases and J gave up 0 bases, with 13 bases separating them. This CDR3 contains 15 residues. The CDR3 sequence: CASSPRGGLNTEAFF. CDR3 in DNA: TGTGCCAGCAGCCCGAGGGGGGGCTTGAACACTGAAGCTTTCTTT.

This clonotype was counted only a few times. The V gene is TRBV12-3 or TRBV12-4, the J gene TRBJ1-4, with unresolved D. The CDR3 spans 17 residues. Trimming removed 2 bases at V and 4 bases at J, with 17 bases between. The CDR3 coding sequence is TGTGCCAGCAGTTTACTTGGTTCGGGGATCAATAATGAAAAACTGTTTTTT. Translated, it gives CASSLLGSGINNEKLFF.

The chain combines TRBV10-3 with TRBJ2-7; D call uncertain. This CDR3 spans 15 amino acids. The V gene's germline CDR1 is ENHRY and CDR2 SYGVKD. V was shortened by 0 bases and J by 0 bases, with 9 bases between the two germline ends. The DNA for the CDR3 is TGTGCCATCAGTGAGTCCAAGGGTCACTCCTACGAGCAGTACTTC. Translation: CAISESKGHSYEQYF.

This clonotype was counted a few times. The chain uses TRBV18 and TRBJ2-1, with D possibly being TRBD1 (5 bases). The germline gives CDR1 KGHSH, CDR2 LQKENI. Deletions cut 3 bases from V and 8 bases from J, with 11 bases between. The CDR3 is 13 amino acids. The CDR3 nucleotides are TGTGCCAGCTCACCGCTTGACAGTGATGAGCAGTTCTTC. This sequence encodes CASSPLDSDEQFF.

This clonotype was counted a few times. DNA for the CDR3: TGTGCCAGCAGCCCGTTTACAGGGGGCTCTGGCTACACCTTC. It encodes CASSPFTGGSGYTF. The chain joins TRBV5-6 to TRBJ1-2, with 9 bases aligning to TRBD1. Germline V gives CDR1 SGHDT, CDR2 YYEEEE. V dropped 4 bases and J dropped 7; count of bases not matched to a gene: 8. This CDR3 comprises 14 residues.

In this sample, this clonotype turned up a few times. The chain uses TRBV28 and TRBJ1-1; 9 bases line up with TRBD1. The V gene's germline CDR1 is MDHEN and CDR2 SYDVKM. CDR3 length: 12 amino acids. Trimming at V came to 5 bases and at J to 10 bases, leaving 5 bases not matched to a gene. The CDR3 here is CASSPRTGVAFF. The CDR3 bases are TGTGCCAGCAGTCCCCGGACAGGGGTAGCTTTCTTT.

This clonotype came up a few times. V gene TRBV29-1 combines with J gene TRBJ1-1; D is ambiguous. Germline CDR1 and CDR2: SQVTM and ANQGSEA. Trimming took 4 bases from V and 4 from J, leaving 13 bases between them. This CDR3 spans 13 amino acids. CDR3: CSVVRLEGTEAFF. The CDR3 DNA is TGCAGCGTTGTACGTCTCGAGGGCACTGAAGCTTTCTTT. Supplemented by reference TRBV29-1 and TRBJ1-1, the full variable domain reads SAVISQKPSRDICQRGTSLTIQCQVDSQVTMMFWYRQQPGQSLTLIATANQGSEATYESGFVIDKFPISRPNLTFSTLTVSNMSPEDSSIYLCSVVRLEGTEAFFGQGTRLTVV.

This clonotype has ten or more counts. The CDR3 DNA reads TGTGCCAGCAGCGGAGGGGGGGGGACTAACCAAGAGACCCAGTACTTC. Its translation: CASSGGGGTNQETQYF. V usage is TRBV11-2 and J usage is TRBJ2-5; D might be TRBD2 (7 bases). With 5 bases removed from V and 0 bases from J, the gap between germline ends came to 16 bases. Per germline, CDR1 SGHAT and CDR2 FQNNGV. The length of the CDR3 is 16 residues.

The V and J genes are TRBV5-6 and TRBJ1-2; 9 bases are a match to TRBD1. V gave up 3 bases and J gave up 4 bases; unmatched junction bases: 10. CDR3 length equals 16 residues. Germline CDR1 is SGHDT and CDR2 is YYEEEE. CDR3 amino acids: CASSSDLGQGAYGYTF. The CDR3 coding sequence is TGTGCCAGCAGCTCCGATTTGGGACAGGGCGCCTATGGCTACACCTTC.

This chain connects TRBV20-1 to TRBJ2-1; D is ambiguous. The CDR3 contains 15 residues. V lost 7 bases to trimming and J lost 0 bases, with 16 bases between them. Germline V gene sequence: CDR1 DFQATT, CDR2 SNEGSKA (reference sequence). The CDR3 sequence: CSGNGGPSSYNEQFF. The DNA for the CDR3 is TGCAGTGGGAACGGCGGACCATCCTCCTACAATGAGCAGTTCTTC.

The chain employs TRBV6-1 and TRBJ2-1, with TRBD1 matching 7 bases. The J segment lost 8 bases and the V segment lost 11 bases, leaving 9 bases of the junction unmatched. This CDR3 comprises 12 residues. Per the germline V gene, CDR1 is MNHNS and CDR2 is SASEGT. The CDR3 DNA reads as TGTGCCCACGGCAGGGGGTCGCATGAGCAGTTCTTC. Translation gives CAHGRGSHEQFF.

This clonotype was detected many times. The chain combines TRBV29-1 with TRBJ2-7; D tentatively reads TRBD1 or TRBD2 (5 bases each). V was pared by 7 bases and J by 7 bases, with 11 bases between. The CDR3 has 10 residues. In germline, CDR1 is SQVTM, CDR2 ANQGSEA. The chain's CDR3 is CSGGPTEQYF. The CDR3 DNA is TGCAGCGGGGGACCAACGGAGCAGTACTTC.

The table lists this clonotype with a few counts. The chain links TRBV21-1 to TRBJ2-7; whether TRBD1, the table's D call, matches the DNA was not checked. TRBV21-1 is noted as a pseudogene. This CDR3 has 19 residues. The CDR3 loop reads CASRKQGLGSTRERYEQYF. The CDR3, as DNA: TGTGCCAGCAGGAAACAGGGACTAGGATCCACCCGGGAGAGGTACGAGCAGTACTTC.

The chain uses TRBV3-1 and TRBJ2-1; 16 positions agree with TRBD2. CDR3 length equals 16 residues. V lost 3 bases to trimming and J lost 10 bases; unmatched junction nucleotides: 6. The germline V gene has CDR1 LGHDT and CDR2 YNNKEL (reference sequence). The CDR3 reads CASSQGTSGRAVEQFF. CDR3 DNA sequence: TGTGCCAGCAGCCAGGGGACTAGCGGGAGGGCCGTCGAGCAGTTCTTC.

The chain links TRBV20-1 to TRBJ2-7; 9 bases align to TRBD1. Per the germline V gene, CDR1 is DFQATT and CDR2 is SNEGSKA (reference sequence). The CDR3 runs to 14 residues. J was trimmed by 4 bases and V by 2 bases; bases with no gene match: 6. CDR3 in DNA: TGCAGTGCTAGAAAGGGGGGACAGGGATACGAGCAGTACTTC. It encodes CSARKGGQGYEQYF.

This clonotype was picked up a small number of times. The gene calls are TRBV5-1 and TRBJ1-1; D gene unclear. This CDR3 region has 14 residues. CDR1 and CDR2 (germline): SGHRS, YFSETQ. V was trimmed by 3 bases and J by 2 bases, leaving 11 bases between them. The DNA for the CDR3 is TGCGCCAGCAGCTCTACGTACGGTAACACTGAAGCTTTCTTT. Protein sequence: CASSSTYGNTEAFF.

The chain links TRBV7-2 to TRBJ1-2; weak D call: TRBD1 (6 bases). The V end was cut by 5 bases, the J end by 8 bases, with 15 bases between. Germline-derived CDR1 and CDR2 are SGHTA and FQGNSA. This CDR3 is built from 13 residues. CDR3 loop: CASSLRDTRGYTF. CDR3 coding DNA: TGTGCCAGCAGCCTCCGGGACACTCGGGGCTACACCTTC.

This clonotype was seen more than once but under ten times. The V gene is TRBV12-3 or TRBV12-4, the J gene TRBJ2-2, with no clear D. V was trimmed by 6 bases and J by 7 bases, leaving 9 bases between them. CDR3 size: 12 residues. In nucleotides, the CDR3 is TGTGCCAGCAGGGGGTCTTACGGGGAGCTGTTTTTT. This encodes CASRGSYGELFF.

The chain has TRBV20-1 and TRBJ2-7; TRBD2 matches 8 bases. V dropped 0 bases and J dropped 2; count of bases not matched to a gene: 6. The CDR3 totals 15 residues. CDR1 and CDR2 from the germline V gene are DFQATT and SNEGSKA (reference sequence). CDR3 amino acids: CSARDLERETYEQYF. The CDR3 region has the DNA TGCAGTGCTAGAGATCTGGAGCGGGAGACCTACGAGCAGTACTTC.

The CDR3 DNA reads as TGTGCCAGCAGTCCTCCAGGGAGACTAGCGGGATTCTCCTACGAGCAGTACTTC. Translated: CASSPPGRLAGFSYEQYF. The chain employs TRBV12-3 or TRBV12-4 and TRBJ2-7; the match to TRBD2 covers 11 bases. After removal of 5 bases from V and 0 bases from J, the junction contained 12 bases not matched to a gene. This CDR3 spans 18 amino acids.

The chain links TRBV30 to TRBJ1-1, with a tentative D call TRBD1 (6 bases). V gave up 5 bases and J gave up 11 bases, with 15 bases separating them. The CDR3 has 11 residues. Germline V CDR1 and CDR2: GTSNPN, SVGIG (reference sequence). CDR3 nucleotides: TGTGCCTGGGGAGACGAGGGGGAGGCTTTCTTT. It specifies CAWGDEGEAFF.

CDR3 sequence (DNA): TGTGCCAGCAGTGACCCCGGGGGGCGGCCCATCTACAATGAGCAGTTCTTC. It specifies CASSDPGGRPIYNEQFF. This chain links TRBV2 with TRBJ2-1; tentative D call: TRBD2 (7 bases). Germline CDR1 and CDR2: SNHLY and FYNNEI. V gave up 3 bases and J gave up 3 bases, with 18 bases separating them. The CDR3 runs 17 residues.

The rearrangement joins TRBV6-2 or TRBV6-3 to TRBJ2-2, with TRBD1 matching 7 bases. The CDR3 length is 14 residues. Trimming took 6 bases from V and 5 from J; bases not matched to a gene: 6. Germline CDR1 and CDR2: MNHEY and SVGEGT. The CDR3 here is CASRTGKGTGELFF. CDR3 nucleotides: TGTGCCAGCAGGACAGGGAAGGGAACCGGGGAGCTGTTTTTT.

The table lists this clonotype with a few counts. A read error may produce the germline difference seen at one junction end. The chain uses TRBV10-3 and TRBJ1-1, with D perhaps TRBD1 (6 bases). The CDR3 length is 14 residues. CDR1 is ENHRY and CDR2 is SYGVKD in the germline V gene. The CDR3 region is CSPPEPTGASEAFF. The CDR3, as DNA: TGCTCCCCTCCCGAGCCGACAGGAGCGAGTGAAGCTTTCTTT.

This clonotype turned up a few times. This CDR3 is CSARAFGGVDEQFF. The CDR3 bases are TGCAGTGCTAGAGCCTTCGGGGGGGTAGATGAGCAGTTCTTC. The chain uses TRBV20-1 and TRBJ2-1; 8 bases map to TRBD2. The CDR3 covers 14 residues. Looked up from germline, CDR1 is DFQATT and CDR2 is SNEGSKA (reference sequence). J was trimmed by 8 bases and V by 1 base; bases with no gene match: 7.

This clonotype occurred many times. V gene TRBV20-1 combines with J gene TRBJ1-1; 7 bases map to TRBD1. CDR1 and CDR2 (germline): DFQATT, SNEGSKA (reference sequence). The CDR3 is 11 residues long. The V gene end was trimmed by 5 bases and the J gene end by 7 bases; junction bases not matched to a gene: 4. The CDR3 nucleotides read TGCAGTGCTCCCGGACAGGTTGAAGCTTTCTTT. Translated, it gives CSAPGQVEAFF.

Ten or more counts support this clonotype. V and J are TRBV12-3 or TRBV12-4 and TRBJ2-7; 11 bases agree with TRBD1. The ends lost 5 bases at V and 4 bases at J; junction bases unmatched: 4. The CDR3 runs 14 residues. The CDR3 DNA reads TGTGCCAGCAGTCGCGGGACAGGGGGTTACGAGCAGTACTTC. Residues: CASSRGTGGYEQYF.

This clonotype was detected a few times. This chain connects TRBV7-2 to TRBJ2-3; 7 positions match TRBD2. The germline V gene has CDR1 SGHTA and CDR2 FQGNSA. This CDR3 region has 15 residues. Germline trimming cut 5 bases from V and 0 bases from J; bases unmatched to any gene: 5. CDR3 nucleotide sequence: TGTGCCAGCAGCATATCAGCGGGGAGCACAGATACGCAGTATTTT. Encoded protein: CASSISAGSTDTQYF.